The T cell receptor (beta chain) under discussion was sequenced for a study of cytomegalovirus exposure and HLA in healthy donors. Study results and caveats: Most sequenced TCRs were rare (though some public TCRs occurred in many donors). As a later analysis revealed, most CMV-associated TCR beta chains appeared HLA-restricted. According to the study, 150 to 200 TCR beta chains were cytomegalovirus-associated.

V dropped 3 bases and J dropped 3 bases, with 21 bases sitting between them. In germline, CDR1 is ENHRY, CDR2 SYGVKD. The CDR3 is 17 amino acids. About this clone: Its target is unknown.

Both 60 Vbeta primers and 13 Jbeta primers went into the PCR. Produced via immunoSEQ multiplex PCR; TCRdb's table is partial and in-frame only. The sample records roughly 120,000 clones, 84% being singletons. Source material: PBMCs. The V call is TRBV10-3, the J call TRBJ2-7; D might be TRBD2 (5 bases). The sequence came from a woman in her late teens or twenties in good health and CMV-seropositive. CDR3 DNA: TGTGCCATCAGTGATTTGATCGCGGATCGGGGAGTCTACGAGCAGTACTTC. It encodes CAISDLIADRGVYEQYF.